What follows is one T cell receptor beta chain and its context. Before they entered the study, exposed participants had met a COVID-19 case within 2 weeks. The sample belongs to a study of blood T cell repertoires in COVID-19. Study-level information: The analysed material was cDNA or gDNA that came from T cells, B-cell-depleted T cells, or PBMCs.

Method: immunoSEQ multiplex PCR; TCRdb's copy keeps in-frame clones and lacks some. The sample contains 150,000 or so clones, 80% to 85% of which appear only once. The clonotype was recovered from a woman in her fifties or sixties who had been exposed to COVID-19. The sample taken for sequencing was PBMCs or T cells enriched from blood (not recorded which).

The CDR3 region has the DNA TGTGCCAGCAGCATCCGGGAATTAACAGGGGTGGGGATGAACACTGAAGCTTTCTTT. Protein sequence: CASSIRELTGVGMNTEAFF. The chain uses TRBV7-8 and TRBJ1-1, with 7 bases fitting TRBD1. The germline CDR1 and CDR2 sequences are SGHVS and FQNEAQ. The CDR3 sequence is 19 residues long. The V and J ends lost 5 bases and 0 bases, in that order; junction bases with no gene match: 18.